This T cell receptor beta chain was profiled in a study of blood T cell repertoires in COVID-19. This clone occurred once. In the authors' workflow: Amplified reference gene primers provided the basis for estimating nucleated cell counts. Assay: immunoSEQ multiplex PCR; the TCRdb copy retains only in-frame clones and omits some. D and trimming come from the DNA, and the V and J calls and clone size come from that table. The table includes 90,000 to 120,000 clones, 88% detected once. Germline CDR1 reads SGHRS; CDR2 reads YFSETQ. Trimming cost V 0 bases and J 4 bases, with 11 bases left between them. The CDR3 loop spans 15 amino acids.

The sample taken for sequencing was peripheral blood. The TCR was taken from a human donor in a cohort sampled during active COVID-19. This sequence joins TRBV5-1 and TRBJ1-3; possible D gene TRBD1, 6 bases. The CDR3 is CASSLAGVEGNTIYF. Here the CDR3 DNA reads TGCGCCAGCAGCTTGGCAGGGGTGGAGGGAAACACCATATATTTT.